This T cell receptor beta chain emerged from a study of T cells in Graves' hyperthyroidism and ophthalmopathy. This CDR3 is built from 16 residues. Trimming removed 5 bases from V and 1 base from J, with 19 bases in between. Germline V CDR1 and CDR2: DFQATT, SNEGSKA (reference sequence). Researchers defined stable Graves' hyperthyroidism as no ophthalmopathy progression within 18 months. TCR beta CDR3 regions were amplified from RNA transcripts. TCR CDR3 underwent first-round RT-PCR with the HTBI primer set. TCRdb itself ran the multiplex PCR reads through MiXCR, one entry per CDR3 protein. The sample includes 250,000 to 300,000 distinct CDR3 sequences, roughly an eighth of them seen just once. This clonotype was recorded many times.

The rearrangement links TRBV20-1 to TRBJ2-3, with D hard to call. This TCR was recovered from a woman in her 40s with Graves' hyperthyroidism. Input material: blood. The CDR3 DNA reads TGCAGTGCTTCCATCTTCAGCGAGACTCGCACAGATACGCAGTATTTT. Its translation: CSASIFSETRTDTQYF.